A selection of T cell receptor beta chains follows, all from one sample in a study of siplizumab effects on memory and regulatory T cells. Using immunoSEQ multiplex PCR, the repertoire was profiled, and TCRdb retains in-frame clones only, with some absent. The repertoire holds more than 95,000 clones, with roughly 92% as singletons. Source material: Tregs sorted from blood. The receptors stem from a human donor in good health. Each CDR3 is given with its conserved first and last residue. The order of the fields is clone size, CDR3 length, D gene, V gene, J gene, CDR3 protein, CDR3 DNA. A D gene is named only where the DNA matches it firmly. Some rows mark clone size as missing; the rest say once, few, many or name a class of expanded clone.

-	14	-	TRBV13	TRBJ2-7	CASSTRQVRYEQYF	TGTGCCAGCAGCACCCGCCAGGTCAGGTACGAGCAGTACTTC
-	14	TRBD2	TRBV5-1	TRBJ2-7	CASSPGTTNYEQYF	TGCGCCAGCAGCCCCGGGACTACAAACTACGAGCAGTACTTC
-	14	-	TRBV19	TRBJ1-1	CASSITAGGTEAFF	TGTGCCAGTAGTATAACTGCTGGGGGGACTGAAGCTTTCTTT
-	13	-	TRBV19	TRBJ1-1	CASSILGRDEAFF	TGTGCCAGTAGTATCTTGGGGAGGGATGAAGCTTTCTTT
-	14	-	TRBV4-1	TRBJ1-5	CASSRADGNQPQHF	TGCGCCAGCAGCCGCGCGGATGGCAATCAGCCCCAGCATTTT
once	15	-	TRBV5-6	TRBJ1-1	CASSLFGQVNTEAFF	TGTGCCAGCAGCTTGTTTGGACAAGTGAACACTGAAGCTTTCTTT
once	12	-	TRBV7-9	TRBJ1-1	CASSLGGPEAFF	TGTGCCAGCAGCTTAGGGGGCCCTGAAGCTTTCTTT
-	13	-	TRBV6-5	TRBJ1-1	CASSYSDRTEAFF	TGTGCCAGCAGTTACTCGGACCGCACTGAAGCTTTCTTT
once	15	-	TRBV7-9	TRBJ1-2	CASSDRRGNNYGYTF	TGTGCCAGCAGCGACCGGCGGGGGAACAACTATGGCTACACCTTC
-	19	-	TRBV7-9	TRBJ2-1	CASTTSGSSRGADYNEQFF	TGTGCCAGCACCACCTCAGGGAGCTCCCGGGGGGCGGACTACAATGAGCAGTTCTTC
-	15	-	TRBV11-2	TRBJ1-5	CASSLEGQVGQPQHF	TGTGCCAGCAGCTTGGAGGGGCAGGTGGGTCAGCCCCAGCATTTT
-	15	-	TRBV5-1	TRBJ1-2	CASSSTGTWNYGYTF	TGCGCCAGCAGCTCAACTGGCACCTGGAACTATGGCTACACCTTC
medium-sized	15	TRBD1	TRBV7-9	TRBJ1-4	CASTLLQGGDEKLFF	TGTGCCAGCACCCTCCTACAGGGGGGGGATGAAAAACTGTTTTTT
-	14	TRBD2	TRBV27	TRBJ2-2	CASSFLAGAGELFF	TGTGCCAGCAGTTTTCTAGCGGGAGCCGGGGAGCTGTTTTTT
few	14	TRBD1	TRBV23-1	TRBJ1-2	CASSLRQGPYGYTF	TGCGCCAGCAGCCTTCGACAGGGGCCCTATGGCTACACCTTC
-	19	TRBD2	TRBV9	TRBJ2-1	CASSVGGGTGGPSYNEQFF	TGTGCCAGCAGCGTGGGAGGTGGAACGGGAGGACCCTCCTACAATGAGCAGTTCTTC